This is a list of T cell receptor beta chains from one sample in a study of T cells in Graves' hyperthyroidism and ophthalmopathy. TCRdb reprocessed the multiplex PCR reads via MiXCR and lists one record per CDR3 protein. The data contain roughly 380,000 distinct CDR3 sequences, about 15% of them seen just once; the ten biggest clones take up approximately 11%. Sequencing input: blood. The receptors were sampled from a woman aged 60-75 years with Graves' hyperthyroidism. CDR3s include the opening cysteine and the closing phenylalanine or tryptophan. The D gene is left open where the match is weak. Not every row has a clone size; where given, it reads once, few, many or a size class.

CDR3nt	CDR3aa	abundance	v_gene	d_gene	j_gene
TGTGCCAGCAAAGACAGGGGCGCTAACTATGGCTACACCTTC	CASKDRGANYGYTF	NA	TRBV25-1	TRBD1	TRBJ1-2
TGTGCCACCAGTGATCACGCGGCGGGACAGGTTGGTTACAATGAGCAGTTCTTC	CATSDHAAGQVGYNEQFF	NA	TRBV24-1	TRBD1	TRBJ2-1
TGTGCCAGTAGTTCCCTGGGACAGGGAATCTCCTACAATGAGCAGTTCTTC	CASSSLGQGISYNEQFF	few	TRBV19	TRBD1	TRBJ2-1
TGTGCCGTTCTGACTAGCGAGACCTACAATGAGCAGTTCTTC	CAVLTSETYNEQFF	NA	TRBV10-3	TRBD2	TRBJ2-1
TGTGCCAGCAGTGAGAGACTAGCGGGGTCCTACGAGCAGTACTTC	CASSERLAGSYEQYF	NA	TRBV6-1	TRBD2	TRBJ2-7
TGTGCCAGCAGCCAAGATCGGGGGACAGAGTTCCAAGAGACCCAGTACTTC	CASSQDRGTEFQETQYF	many	TRBV3-1	NA	TRBJ2-5
TGCAGCGTTGAAAGGCGGGACAGGAGCTACAATGAGCAGTTCTTC	CSVERRDRSYNEQFF	many	TRBV29-1	TRBD1	TRBJ2-1
TGTGCCAGCAGCCCCTCCGGGACTTTACAAGAGACCCAGTACTTC	CASSPSGTLQETQYF	many	TRBV3-1	NA	TRBJ2-5
TGTGCCAGCACCCCGACAGGGGGCGGAGAGACCCAGTACTTC	CASTPTGGGETQYF	NA	TRBV12-3/TRBV12-4	TRBD1	TRBJ2-5
TGCGCCAGCAGCTTGGACAGTAATCAGCCCCAGCATTTT	CASSLDSNQPQHF	many	TRBV5-1	NA	TRBJ1-5
TGTGCCAGCAGCCAAGGCCCAGCAATTTACAATGAGCAGTTCTTC	CASSQGPAIYNEQFF	NA	TRBV3-1	NA	TRBJ2-1
TGCGCCAGCAGCCAAGAGACTAGCGGCACAGATACGCAGTATTTT	CASSQETSGTDTQYF	many	TRBV4-1	TRBD2	TRBJ2-3
TGCGCCAGCAGCTCGGGACTAGCGGGAGAAGAGGGAAAGTTCTTC	CASSSGLAGEEGKFF	many	TRBV5-1	TRBD2	TRBJ2-1
TGCAGTGCTAAAAAAGGACAGGGAGCTAATGAAAAACTGTTTTTT	CSAKKGQGANEKLFF	many	TRBV20-1	TRBD1	TRBJ1-4
TGTGCCATCAGACTGGTTAGCACAGATACGCAGTATTTT	CAIRLVSTDTQYF	many	TRBV10-3	NA	TRBJ2-3
TGCGCCAGCAGGGGACAGGGTTCTTCACCCCTCCACTTT	CASRGQGSSPLHF	many	TRBV5-1	TRBD1	TRBJ1-6
TGTGCCATCAGTGACGGGACAGGGGCAGATACGCAGTATTTT	CAISDGTGADTQYF	many	TRBV10-3	TRBD1	TRBJ2-3
TGTGCCTGGAAGGGCGGGAGGGAGGAGCAGTACTTC	CAWKGGREEQYF	NA	TRBV30	TRBD2	TRBJ2-7
TGTGCCAGCAGTTTAAAACAGGGAGATCAGCCCCAGCATTTT	CASSLKQGDQPQHF	many	TRBV12-3/TRBV12-4	NA	TRBJ1-5
TGTGCCACCAGTGATTCCCGGACAGGAGCATCCTATGGCTACACCTTC	CATSDSRTGASYGYTF	few	TRBV24-1	TRBD1	TRBJ1-2
TGTGCCAGCCTATTCCGGAGCGGGAGGGCCGTGGGGACAGATACGCAGTATTTT	CASLFRSGRAVGTDTQYF	NA	TRBV6-1	TRBD2	TRBJ2-3
TGTGCCAGCGCCTGGGGCTGGAAAGAGACCCAGTACTTC	CASAWGWKETQYF	NA	TRBV28	NA	TRBJ2-5
TGTGCCAGCAGCTTGGTGGGGGCCACAGATACGCAGTATTTT	CASSLVGATDTQYF	many	TRBV5-5	NA	TRBJ2-3
TGTGCCAGCAGCTTACGTGGTACGGGTTACGAGCAGTACTTC	CASSLRGTGYEQYF	many	TRBV11-2	NA	TRBJ2-7
TGTGCCAGCAGCTCGCCTCCGGGACAGGTCTTTGGCAATGAGCAGTTCTTC	CASSSPPGQVFGNEQFF	NA	TRBV7-2	TRBD1	TRBJ2-1
TGTGCCAGCACCGGGGGGCGAGGCACAGATACGCAGTATTTT	CASTGGRGTDTQYF	many	TRBV2	NA	TRBJ2-3
TGTGCCAGCAGCTTAGATGTCCGGTACGGGGAGCTGTTTTTT	CASSLDVRYGELFF	few	TRBV11-3	NA	TRBJ2-2
TGTGCCAGCAGCTTAGGCCCGCTCCCCTACGAGCAGTACTTC	CASSLGPLPYEQYF	many	TRBV11-2	NA	TRBJ2-7
TGTGCCAGTCAGACTAGGGGGAACAGTGAGCAGTACTTC	CASQTRGNSEQYF	NA	TRBV3-1	NA	TRBJ2-7
TGTGCCAGCAGCCCGTGGACAGGCCAAGATACGCAGTATTTT	CASSPWTGQDTQYF	NA	TRBV11-2	TRBD1	TRBJ2-3
TGCAGTGCTAGAGATCAGGGCCCCGAGGGTTCCTACGAGCAGTACTTC	CSARDQGPEGSYEQYF	few	TRBV20-1	NA	TRBJ2-7
TGTGCCAGCAGCTTAGTGAAGGGGGCTGGTAATGGCTACACCTTC	CASSLVKGAGNGYTF	many	TRBV7-2	TRBD1	TRBJ1-2
TGTGCCAGCTCACCATTTAGCGGAAACCTTTACGAGCAGTACTTC	CASSPFSGNLYEQYF	many	TRBV18	NA	TRBJ2-7
TGTGCCAGCAGGCCGAGGAGGGGGTTCCCCGTAGGTGGAAACACCATATATTTT	CASRPRRGFPVGGNTIYF	NA	TRBV12-3/TRBV12-4	NA	TRBJ1-3
TGTGCCAGCAGCTCCGGGACTCATCCTGATCAGCCCCAGCATTTT	CASSSGTHPDQPQHF	NA	TRBV7-9	NA	TRBJ1-5
TGTGCCAGCAGTGAAGGCCCTCTGGCCGGCTATGGCTACACCTTC	CASSEGPLAGYGYTF	many	TRBV2	NA	TRBJ1-2
TGTGCCAGCAGCCCCCGAGGAACTGAAGCTTTCTTT	CASSPRGTEAFF	many	TRBV3-1	NA	TRBJ1-1
TGTGCCAGCAGCTCCGGGACTAGCGGGAGTGGAGAGACCCAGTACTTC	CASSSGTSGSGETQYF	many	TRBV7-9	TRBD2	TRBJ2-5
TGTGCCACCAGTGATTGGACAGTTACAGATACGCAGTATTTT	CATSDWTVTDTQYF	NA	TRBV24-1	NA	TRBJ2-3
TGTGCCATCTTAGCGACGGGGGGCGAGCAGTACTTC	CAILATGGEQYF	few	TRBV10-3	TRBD2	TRBJ2-7
TGTGCCAGCAGCCTCGAGAGACGGGACTCCTCTTGGGAGACCCAGTACTTC	CASSLERRDSSWETQYF	many	TRBV7-8	NA	TRBJ2-5
TGTGCCAGCAGCACGGACGGTCGCACAGATACGCAGTATTTT	CASSTDGRTDTQYF	NA	TRBV5-8	NA	TRBJ2-3
TGTGCCAGCAGTGAAATGGCGGGAGGCCTAAAGGGCTACACCTTC	CASSEMAGGLKGYTF	many	TRBV6-1	NA	TRBJ1-2
TGCAGCGTTGAAGGACTCCTTCTAGCGGATCACCTTGGAAGCGAGTATTTT	CSVEGLLLADHLGSEYF	many	TRBV29-1	TRBD2	TRBJ2-3
TGTGCCAGCAGTTCCACCTGGACAGGGATGTCCTATGGCTACACCTTC	CASSSTWTGMSYGYTF	many	TRBV6-1	TRBD1	TRBJ1-2
TGTGCCAGCAGCTTAGGTGGGACAGAGCAAGAGACCCAGTACTTC	CASSLGGTEQETQYF	NA	TRBV11-2	TRBD1	TRBJ2-5
TGTGCCAGCAGCGCGGGACCTCCCCGCAATCAGCCCCAGCATTTT	CASSAGPPRNQPQHF	many	TRBV13	NA	TRBJ1-5
TGTGCCAGCAGCTTACCGACTAGCGGGAGTAATGAGCAGTTCTTC	CASSLPTSGSNEQFF	NA	TRBV7-3	TRBD2	TRBJ2-1
TGCGCCAGCAGCCAGCCCGGAACCCTGGCTCAGCCCCAGCATTTT	CASSQPGTLAQPQHF	few	TRBV4-1	NA	TRBJ1-5
TGTGCCAGCAGCGAGAGGACAGGGGGCTGGGGCTACACCTTC	CASSERTGGWGYTF	many	TRBV7-2	TRBD1	TRBJ1-2
TGCAGTGCTAGAGACCGGGACTTTACCTACAATGAGCAGTTCTTC	CSARDRDFTYNEQFF	many	TRBV20-1	NA	TRBJ2-1
TGTGCCAGCAATGACAGGGGGGGGGACACTGAAGCTTTCTTT	CASNDRGGDTEAFF	NA	TRBV6-1	TRBD1	TRBJ1-1
TGTGCCAGCAGCGGGACTAGCGGGATGGACTACGAGCAGTACTTC	CASSGTSGMDYEQYF	many	TRBV2	TRBD2	TRBJ2-7
TGCGCCAGCAGCGTCGGGACAGGGCCCAATCAGCCCCAGCATTTT	CASSVGTGPNQPQHF	many	TRBV5-1	TRBD1	TRBJ1-5
TGTGCCAGCAGTTACGGGCGGGGGAGCTCCTACGAGCAGTACTTC	CASSYGRGSSYEQYF	many	TRBV6-2/TRBV6-3	TRBD2	TRBJ2-7
TGTGCCAGCAGCTTACTAGCCCTCAGAACCTACGAGCAGTACTTC	CASSLLALRTYEQYF	many	TRBV27	NA	TRBJ2-7
TGTGCCAGCAGCGAGAGACCGGGCAATGTGAACACTGAAGCTTTCTTT	CASSERPGNVNTEAFF	many	TRBV7-3	NA	TRBJ1-1
TGCAGTGCTAGGGCCCCGGGCCCCGTGGGGAATGAGCAGTTCTTC	CSARAPGPVGNEQFF	many	TRBV20-1	NA	TRBJ2-1
TGTGCCAGCAGCTTGGGTCAGGGTATCAACTATGGCTACACCTTC	CASSLGQGINYGYTF	few	TRBV5-6	NA	TRBJ1-2